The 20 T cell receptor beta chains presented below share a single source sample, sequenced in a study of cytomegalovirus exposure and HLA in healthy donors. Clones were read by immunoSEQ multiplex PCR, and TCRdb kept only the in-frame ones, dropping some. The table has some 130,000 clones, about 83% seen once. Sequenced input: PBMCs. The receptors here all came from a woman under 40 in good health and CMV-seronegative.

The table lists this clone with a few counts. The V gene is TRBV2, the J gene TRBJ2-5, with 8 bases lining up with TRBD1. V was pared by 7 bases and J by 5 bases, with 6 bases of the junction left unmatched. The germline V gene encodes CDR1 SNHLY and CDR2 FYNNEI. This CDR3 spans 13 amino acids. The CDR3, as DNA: TGTGCCAGCACTTTGGACAGGGCGGAGACCCAGTACTTC. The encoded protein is CASTLDRAETQYF. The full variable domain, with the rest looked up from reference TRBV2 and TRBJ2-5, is EPEVTQTPSHQVTQMGQEVILRCVPISNHLYFYWYRQILGQKVEFLVSFYNNEISEKSEIFDDQFSVERPDGSNFTLKIRSTKLEDSAMYFCASTLDRAETQYFGPGTRLLVL.

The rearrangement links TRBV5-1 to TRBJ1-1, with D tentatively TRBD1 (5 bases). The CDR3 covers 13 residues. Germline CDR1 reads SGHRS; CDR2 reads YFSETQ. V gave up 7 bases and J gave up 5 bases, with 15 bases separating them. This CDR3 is CASSLAGVTEAFF. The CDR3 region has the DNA TGCGCCAGCTCGTTGGCGGGGGTTACTGAAGCTTTCTTT.

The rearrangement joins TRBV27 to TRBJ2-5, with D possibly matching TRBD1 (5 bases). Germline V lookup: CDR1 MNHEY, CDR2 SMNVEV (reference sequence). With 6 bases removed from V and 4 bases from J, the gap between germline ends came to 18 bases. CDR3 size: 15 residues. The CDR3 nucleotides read TGTGCCAGCAGCCCTCCGGACATTCCCCGAGAGACCCAGTACTTC. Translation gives CASSPPDIPRETQYF.

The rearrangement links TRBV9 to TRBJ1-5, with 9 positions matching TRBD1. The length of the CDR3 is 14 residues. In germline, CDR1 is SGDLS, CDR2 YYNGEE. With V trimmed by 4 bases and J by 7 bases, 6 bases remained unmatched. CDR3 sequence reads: CASSPTGGGQPQHF. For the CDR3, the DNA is TGTGCCAGCAGCCCGACAGGGGGGGGCCAGCCCCAGCATTTT. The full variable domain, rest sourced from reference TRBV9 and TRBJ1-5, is DSGVTQTPKHLITATGQRVTLRCSPRSGDLSVYWYQQSLDQGLQFLIQYYNGEERAKGNILERFSAQQFPDLHSELNLSSLELGDSALYFCASSPTGGGQPQHFGDGTRLSIL.

In DNA, the CDR3 is TGTGCCAGCAGCTTGGTGTTCGAGACACCTAACACCGGGGAGCTGTTTTTT. It is translated as CASSLVFETPNTGELFF. The V gene is TRBV5-6, the J gene TRBJ2-2; D remains ambiguous. Germline lookup yields CDR1 SGHDT and CDR2 YYEEEE. The V and J ends lost 0 bases and 2 bases respectively, with 14 bases between them. This CDR3 region has 17 residues.

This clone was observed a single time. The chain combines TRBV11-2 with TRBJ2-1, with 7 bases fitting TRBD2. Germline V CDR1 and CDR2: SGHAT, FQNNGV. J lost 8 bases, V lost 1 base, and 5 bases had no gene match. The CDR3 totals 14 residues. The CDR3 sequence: CASSLVGRVHEQFF. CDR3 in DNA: TGTGCCAGCAGCTTAGTGGGGAGGGTCCATGAGCAGTTCTTC. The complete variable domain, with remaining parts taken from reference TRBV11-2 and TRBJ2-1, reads EAGVAQSPRYKIIEKRQSVAFWCNPISGHATLYWYQQILGQGPKLLIQFQNNGVVDDSQLPKDRFSAERLKGVDSTLKIQPAKLEDSAVYLCASSLVGRVHEQFFGPGTRLTVL.

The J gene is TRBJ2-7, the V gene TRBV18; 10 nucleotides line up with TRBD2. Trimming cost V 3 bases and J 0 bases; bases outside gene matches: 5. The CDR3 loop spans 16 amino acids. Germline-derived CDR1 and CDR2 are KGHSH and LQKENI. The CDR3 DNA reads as TGTGCCAGCTCACCGGGAACTAGCGGGGCCTCCTACGAGCAGTACTTC. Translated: CASSPGTSGASYEQYF.

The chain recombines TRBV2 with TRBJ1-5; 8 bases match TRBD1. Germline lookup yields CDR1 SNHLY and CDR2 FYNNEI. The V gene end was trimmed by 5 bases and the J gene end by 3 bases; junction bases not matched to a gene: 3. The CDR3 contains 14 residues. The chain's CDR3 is CASSRTGLNQPQHF. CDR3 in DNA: TGTGCCAGCAGTCGGACAGGGCTCAATCAGCCCCAGCATTTT.

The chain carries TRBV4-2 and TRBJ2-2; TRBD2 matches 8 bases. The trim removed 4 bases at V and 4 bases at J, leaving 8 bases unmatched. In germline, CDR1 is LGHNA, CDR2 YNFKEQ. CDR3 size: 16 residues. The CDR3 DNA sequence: TGTGCCAGCAGCCTTGCCCGGGGGGGCCGCACCGGGGAGCTGTTTTTT. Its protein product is CASSLARGGRTGELFF.

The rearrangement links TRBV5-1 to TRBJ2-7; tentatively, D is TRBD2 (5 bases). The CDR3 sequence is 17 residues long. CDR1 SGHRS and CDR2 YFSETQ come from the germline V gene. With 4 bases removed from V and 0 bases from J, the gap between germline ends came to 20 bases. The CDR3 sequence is CASSDGGIGSGSYEQYF. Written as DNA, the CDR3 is TGCGCCAGCAGCGACGGAGGAATTGGGTCGGGCTCCTACGAGCAGTACTTC.

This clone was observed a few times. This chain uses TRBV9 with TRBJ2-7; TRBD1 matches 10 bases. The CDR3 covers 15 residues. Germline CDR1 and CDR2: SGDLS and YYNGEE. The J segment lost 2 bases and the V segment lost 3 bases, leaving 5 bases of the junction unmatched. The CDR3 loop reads CASSAGDRGAYEQYF. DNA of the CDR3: TGTGCCAGCAGCGCCGGGGACAGGGGTGCCTACGAGCAGTACTTC.

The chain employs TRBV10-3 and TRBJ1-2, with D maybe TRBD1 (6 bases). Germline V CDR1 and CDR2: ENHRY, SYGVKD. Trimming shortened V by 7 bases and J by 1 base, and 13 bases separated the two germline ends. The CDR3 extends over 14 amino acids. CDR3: CAITEGGDNYGYTF. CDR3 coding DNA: TGTGCCATCACCGAAGGGGGGGATAACTATGGCTACACCTTC.

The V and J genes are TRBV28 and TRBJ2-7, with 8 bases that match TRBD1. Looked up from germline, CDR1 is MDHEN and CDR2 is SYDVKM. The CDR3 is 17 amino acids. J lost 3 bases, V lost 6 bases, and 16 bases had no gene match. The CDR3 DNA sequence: TGTGCCAGCAGCTTGGACAGGGAGAGCTTGAACTACTACGAGCAGTACTTC. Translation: CASSLDRESLNYYEQYF.

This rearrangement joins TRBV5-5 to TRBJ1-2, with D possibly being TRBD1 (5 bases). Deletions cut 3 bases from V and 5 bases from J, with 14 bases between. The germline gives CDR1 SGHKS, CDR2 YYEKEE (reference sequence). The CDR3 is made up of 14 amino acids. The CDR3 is CASSSQTENYGYTF. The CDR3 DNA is TGTGCCAGCAGCTCCCAGACAGAAAATTATGGCTACACCTTC. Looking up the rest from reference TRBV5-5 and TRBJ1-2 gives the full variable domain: DAGVTQSPTHLIKTRGQQVTLRCSPISGHKSVSWYQQVLGQGPQFIFQYYEKEERGRGNFPDRFSARQFPNYSSELNVNALLLGDSALYLCASSSQTENYGYTFGSGTRLTVV.

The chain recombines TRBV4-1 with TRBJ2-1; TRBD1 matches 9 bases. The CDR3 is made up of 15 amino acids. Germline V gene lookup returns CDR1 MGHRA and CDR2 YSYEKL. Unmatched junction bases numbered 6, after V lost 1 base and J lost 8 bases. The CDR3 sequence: CASSQVGDRAHEQFF. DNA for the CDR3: TGCGCCAGCAGCCAAGTGGGGGACAGGGCCCATGAGCAGTTCTTC.

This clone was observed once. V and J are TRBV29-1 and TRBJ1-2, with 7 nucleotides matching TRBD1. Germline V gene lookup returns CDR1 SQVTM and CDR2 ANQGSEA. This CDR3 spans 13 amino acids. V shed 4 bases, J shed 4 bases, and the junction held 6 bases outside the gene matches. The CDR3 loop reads CSVGGGSGYGYTF. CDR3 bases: TGCAGCGTTGGAGGGGGCTCGGGCTATGGCTACACCTTC.

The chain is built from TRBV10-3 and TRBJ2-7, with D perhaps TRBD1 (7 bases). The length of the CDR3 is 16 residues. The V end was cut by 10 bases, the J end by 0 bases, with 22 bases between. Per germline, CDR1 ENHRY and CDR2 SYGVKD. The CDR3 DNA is TGTGCCACCCAGGGGGGCCAGGGAGGATTCTCCTACGAGCAGTACTTC. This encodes CATQGGQGGFSYEQYF.

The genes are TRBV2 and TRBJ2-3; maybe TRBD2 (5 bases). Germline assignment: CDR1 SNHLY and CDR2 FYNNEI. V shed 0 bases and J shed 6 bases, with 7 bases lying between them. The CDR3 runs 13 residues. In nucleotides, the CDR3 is TGTGCCAGCAGTGAAGCCGGGGTGGATACGCAGTATTTT. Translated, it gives CASSEAGVDTQYF.

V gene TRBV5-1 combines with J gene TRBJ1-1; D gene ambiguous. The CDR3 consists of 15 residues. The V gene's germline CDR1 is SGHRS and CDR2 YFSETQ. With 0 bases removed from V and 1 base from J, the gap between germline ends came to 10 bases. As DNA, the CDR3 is TGCGCCAGCAGCTTGGAGGCAGCGTCGAACACTGAAGCTTTCTTT. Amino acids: CASSLEAASNTEAFF.

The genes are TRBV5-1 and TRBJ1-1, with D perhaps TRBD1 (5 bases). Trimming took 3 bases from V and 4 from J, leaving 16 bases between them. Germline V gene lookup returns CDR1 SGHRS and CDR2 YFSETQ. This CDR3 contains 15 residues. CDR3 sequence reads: CASSYIGASGTEAFF. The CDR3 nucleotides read TGCGCCAGCAGCTACATAGGGGCATCAGGCACTGAAGCTTTCTTT.